This TCR beta chain was recorded in a study of blood T cell repertoires in COVID-19. Methods used by the authors: Estimation of nucleated cell counts relied on the amplification of reference gene primers. The data were produced by immunoSEQ multiplex PCR, yet TCRdb's version contains in-frame clones alone and is incomplete. For V, J and clone size, that table is used; D and trimming come from the DNA. The sample lists about 220,000 clones; approximately 80% were seen once. This clonotype was sampled from a human donor in a cohort sampled during active COVID-19. The specimen was peripheral blood.

CDR3 sequence (DNA): TGTGCCAGTAGTAAGGGGACAGGGGGCTATGGCTACACCTTC. Translated, it gives CASSKGTGGYGYTF. The V gene is TRBV19, the J gene TRBJ1-2; 11 nucleotides line up with TRBD1. The CDR3 is 14 amino acids. Trimming at V came to 4 bases and at J to 4 bases, leaving 2 bases not matched to a gene. The germline CDR1 and CDR2 sequences are LNHDA and SQIVND (reference sequence).